This paragraph reports one T cell receptor (beta chain). Its specificity is not known. This specimen comes from a study of beta chain features in type 1 diabetes. Study details: Across the samples, roughly 98 million sorted cells were examined in total.

Isolated RNA was reverse transcribed in full, so expressed TCRB transcripts were sequenced. Profiled with immunoSEQ multiplex PCR; TCRdb holds only in-frame clones, not every one. The data contain more than 250,000 clones, around 15% of them singletons. Study-level points and caveats: VDJ junctions from type 1 diabetes patients carried fewer insertions and larger deletions. There was a moderate but significant shortening of TCRB CDR3s in all four CD4+ subsets of Type 1 diabetes patients.

The CDR3 is made up of 16 amino acids. V was pared by 4 bases and J by 4 bases, with 13 bases of the junction left unmatched. Germline CDR1 and CDR2: SGHRS and YFSETQ. The receptor's source is a man aged 25-40 years with type 1 diabetes. This rearrangement joins TRBV5-1 to TRBJ2-5; 7 nucleotides line up with TRBD1. Sample: naive CD4+ T cells from blood. The CDR3 loop is CASSPNANPGGETQYF. CDR3 bases: TGCGCCAGCAGCCCCAACGCGAACCCAGGGGGAGAGACCCAGTACTTC.